This entry lists 21 T cell receptor beta chains sequenced from one sample in a study of vaccination effects on CD4 cells after COVID-19. These TCRs are of unknown antigen specificity. Assay: immunoSEQ multiplex PCR; the TCRdb copy retains only in-frame clones and omits some. The sample includes some 20,000 clones, around 69% of them seen just once. Expansion of antigen-specific CD4+ T cells with viral peptide pools was carried out by the ViraFEST assay before sequencing. Isolation of CD4+ T cells took place after more than 9 days of culture. Two-dose vaccination with either BNT162b2 or mRNA-1273 was given to the participants. The specimen was CD4+ T cells from PBMCs cultured with HCoV-229E spike peptides, collected after COVID-19 vaccination. The receptors stem from a human donor who received a COVID-19 vaccine.

V gene TRBV5-1 combines with J gene TRBJ2-1, with 7 positions matching TRBD2. This CDR3 comprises 16 residues. The J segment lost 2 bases and the V segment lost 2 bases, leaving 7 bases of the junction unmatched. Germline V gene lookup returns CDR1 SGHRS and CDR2 YFSETQ. The CDR3 here is CASSFSGDSAYNEQFF. The CDR3 DNA sequence: TGCGCCAGCAGCTTCAGCGGGGACTCCGCCTACAATGAGCAGTTCTTC.

J is TRBJ2-7 and V is TRBV3-1 (or the pseudogene TRBV3-2); 10 nucleotides align to TRBD1. Trimming cost V 0 bases and J 3 bases; bases outside gene matches: 17. This CDR3 contains 20 residues. Germline V gene sequence: CDR1 LGHDT, CDR2 YNNKEL (reference sequence). Here the CDR3 reads CASSQDPSGRWTGGFYEQYF. For the CDR3, the DNA is TGTGCCAGCAGCCAAGATCCTAGCGGTCGCTGGACAGGGGGTTTCTACGAGCAGTACTTC.

This clone was seen a single time. The rearrangement links TRBV11-2 to TRBJ1-6; D gene unclear. Trimming stripped 2 bases from V and 9 bases from J, with 5 bases between. The CDR3 is 12 amino acids. Germline values: CDR1 SGHAT, CDR2 FQNNGV. The CDR3 sequence is CASSLSRSPLHF. CDR3 nucleotide sequence: TGTGCCAGCAGCTTATCGCGTTCACCCCTCCACTTT.

This chain links TRBV11-2 with TRBJ2-3, with D perhaps being TRBD1 or TRBD2 (5 bases each). Trimming took 5 bases from V and 0 from J, leaving 15 bases between them. Germline CDR1 and CDR2: SGHAT and FQNNGV. The CDR3 totals 16 residues. CDR3 loop: CASSPRRGPSTDTQYF. The CDR3 DNA follows: TGTGCCAGCAGCCCACGCCGGGGACCGAGCACAGATACGCAGTATTTT.

V gene TRBV6-5 combines with J gene TRBJ1-1; 10 bases line up with TRBD1. CDR1 and CDR2 (germline): MNHEY, SVGAGI. Germline trimming cut 5 bases from V and 4 bases from J; bases unmatched to any gene: 4. CDR3 length: 14 amino acids. As DNA, the CDR3 is TGTGCCAGCAGTAGACAGGGGGCTGGCACTGAAGCTTTCTTT. Protein product: CASSRQGAGTEAFF.

V and J are TRBV9 and TRBJ2-2, with D perhaps TRBD1 or TRBD2 (7 bases each). The ends were cut back, 4 bases at V and 3 bases at J, with 13 bases in the middle. Looked up from germline, CDR1 is SGDLS and CDR2 is YYNGEE. The CDR3 has 15 residues. The chain's CDR3 is CASSPRGGDTGELFF. Written as DNA, the CDR3 is TGTGCCAGCAGCCCCAGGGGGGGGGACACCGGGGAGCTGTTTTTT.

V usage is TRBV6-5 and J usage is TRBJ2-3; D may be TRBD1 (5 bases). The CDR3 contains 13 residues. Trimming left V 9 bases short and J 4 bases short, with 14 bases between. Germline V lookup: CDR1 MNHEY, CDR2 SVGAGI. CDR3 DNA sequence: TGTGCCAGTTCGTTCAGGGTGGCAGATACGCAGTATTTT. Its translation: CASSFRVADTQYF.

This clone appeared once. The chain links TRBV5-4 to TRBJ1-4; 8 nucleotides line up with TRBD1. The CDR3 has 14 residues. Germline V lookup: CDR1 SGHNT, CDR2 YYREEE (reference sequence). With 1 base clipped from V and 5 bases from J, the junction kept 1 base outside the gene matches. CDR3 bases: TGTGCCAGCAGCTTGACAGGGGGGAATGAAAAACTGTTTTTT. This translates into CASSLTGGNEKLFF.

The J gene is TRBJ2-3, the V gene TRBV13; D is unresolved. Germline CDR1 reads PRHDT; CDR2 reads FYEKMQ (reference sequence). V lost 3 bases to trimming and J lost 2 bases, with 6 bases between them. The CDR3 spans 13 residues. CDR3 region: CASSLVPTDTQYF. DNA for the CDR3: TGTGCCAGCAGCTTGGTTCCCACAGATACGCAGTATTTT.

V usage is TRBV11-2 and J usage is TRBJ2-5; D is possibly TRBD1 or TRBD2 (5 bases each). The CDR3 length is 13 residues. V was shortened by 5 bases and J by 2 bases, with 9 bases between the two germline ends. Germline values: CDR1 SGHAT, CDR2 FQNNGV. The CDR3 bases are TGTGCCAGCAGCCAGGGACCGCAAGAGACCCAGTACTTC. Its protein product is CASSQGPQETQYF.

The gene calls are TRBV18 and TRBJ2-2; D is unclear. This CDR3 has 12 amino acids. Trimming removed 1 base at V and 7 bases at J, with 4 bases between. Germline V gene sequence: CDR1 KGHSH, CDR2 LQKENI. CDR3 residues: CASSPRGGELFF. CDR3 DNA sequence: TGTGCCAGCTCACCACGTGGCGGGGAGCTGTTTTTT.

V gene TRBV6-5 combines with J gene TRBJ1-6; 10 bases align to TRBD1. The V segment lost 9 bases and the J segment 9 bases; nucleotides outside the gene matches: 8. The CDR3 sequence is 14 residues long. CDR1 and CDR2 (germline): MNHEY, SVGAGI. The DNA of the CDR3 is TGTGCCAGTTACGACAGGGGGCCGAGTTCACCCCTCCACTTT. This codes for CASYDRGPSSPLHF.

This chain joins TRBV18 and TRBJ1-4, with TRBD1 matching 10 bases. The CDR3 has 15 residues. Unmatched junction bases numbered 2, after V lost 2 bases and J lost 5 bases. Per the germline V gene, CDR1 is KGHSH and CDR2 is LQKENI. The CDR3 nucleotides are TGTGCCAGCTCACCATTGGGACAGGGGAATGAAAAACTGTTTTTT. This translates into CASSPLGQGNEKLFF.

The chain joins TRBV27 to TRBJ2-4, with 16 bases aligning to TRBD2. CDR1 and CDR2 from the germline V gene are MNHEY and SMNVEV (reference sequence). The trim removed 6 bases at V and 6 bases at J, leaving 17 bases unmatched. The CDR3 has 20 residues. This chain's CDR3 is CASSPTPGLAGGHTTNIQYF. The CDR3 DNA reads TGTGCCAGCAGCCCTACCCCGGGACTAGCGGGGGGGCACACTACAAACATTCAGTACTTC.

The gene calls are TRBV29-1 and TRBJ2-3; 12 bases match TRBD2. Trimming removed 5 bases from V and 1 base from J; junction bases left unmatched: 7. Germline V CDR1 and CDR2: SQVTM, ANQGSEA. The CDR3 is 16 residues long. Here the CDR3 reads CSVKQRTSGGTDTQYF. The CDR3 coding sequence is TGCAGCGTTAAGCAACGGACTAGCGGGGGCACAGATACGCAGTATTTT.

The gene calls are TRBV5-1 and TRBJ2-3, with D perhaps matching TRBD1 or TRBD2 (6 bases each). This CDR3 region has 16 residues. V was pared by 8 bases and J by 2 bases, with 21 bases between. CDR1 is SGHRS, CDR2 YFSETQ, per germline. The CDR3 DNA is TGCGCCAGGACACGGCTCGGGGGCGAATACACAGATACGCAGTATTTT. Translation: CARTRLGGEYTDTQYF.

This rearrangement joins TRBV4-2 to TRBJ2-1; 10 nucleotides match TRBD2. The CDR3 covers 14 residues. Germline V gene sequence: CDR1 LGHNA, CDR2 YNFKEQ. With 10 bases clipped from V and 7 bases from J, the junction kept 10 bases outside the gene matches. The CDR3 region has the DNA TGTGCCACCGGTCGGGAGCGGGGGGGTAATGAGCAGTTCTTC. It yields the protein CATGRERGGNEQFF.

This sequence joins TRBV2 and TRBJ1-6, with D uncertain. CDR3 length: 12 amino acids. The germline V gene encodes CDR1 SNHLY and CDR2 FYNNEI. Trimming stripped 8 bases from V and 4 bases from J, with 6 bases between. As DNA, the CDR3 is TGTGCCAGCTTGAGTTATAATTCACCCCTCCACTTT. Amino acid sequence: CASLSYNSPLHF.

The rearrangement joins TRBV5-1 to TRBJ2-2, with TRBD1 identical over 7 bases. In germline, CDR1 is SGHRS, CDR2 YFSETQ. The V gene end was trimmed by 1 base and the J gene end by 7 bases; junction bases not matched to a gene: 7. The CDR3 runs 15 residues. The CDR3 nucleotides read TGCGCCAGCAGCTTGTCGGTAGGGGGCAACGGGGAGCTGTTTTTT. It encodes CASSLSVGGNGELFF.

This rearrangement joins TRBV27 to TRBJ2-7; tentative D call: TRBD1 (6 bases). With 3 bases removed from V and 2 bases from J, the gap between germline ends came to 11 bases. This CDR3 spans 14 amino acids. Germline V CDR1 and CDR2: MNHEY, SMNVEV (reference sequence). CDR3 residues: CASSFGGRTYEQYF. For the CDR3, the DNA is TGTGCCAGCAGTTTTGGGGGCAGGACCTACGAGCAGTACTTC.

The chain uses TRBV5-6 and TRBJ2-7; 11 nucleotides agree with TRBD2. CDR3 length equals 15 residues. The ends lost 4 bases at V and 3 bases at J; junction bases unmatched: 6. Germline assignment: CDR1 SGHDT and CDR2 YYEEEE. The CDR3: CASSATSGVIYEQYF. CDR3 nucleotide sequence: TGTGCCAGCAGCGCGACTAGCGGGGTAATCTACGAGCAGTACTTC.